This T cell receptor beta chain was recovered during a study of T cell responses to AZD1222 COVID-19 vaccine. Overall study: Pooled together were second doses at about 4 or about 12 weeks. General study findings and limits: Among vaccine-associated CD4 TCRs, coverage spanned spike, with dominance at 160-218 and 743-854. Among those given AZD1222, only 6 or 7 were seropositive at baseline. Donors in the cohort were predominantly white British and more often female, and clonal diversity was possibly underestimated.

Here immunoSEQ multiplex PCR was the method, and the copy in TCRdb shows in-frame clones only, minus some. The profile shows tens of thousands of clones, 70% to 90% of them singletons. V was clipped by 5 bases and J by 10 bases; unmatched bases: 9. This CDR3 contains 14 residues. Germline loops: CDR1 SGHNT, CDR2 YENEEA. On this clone itself: Antigen specificity is unknown.

The receptor comes from an adult in good health. The chain links TRBV11-3 to TRBJ2-1, with 9 bases aligning to TRBD1. The starting material was peripheral blood, obtained on day 0 of AZD1222 vaccination. The CDR3 region has the DNA TGTGCCAGCAGCGCAGGACAGGGGATAGGCGAGCAGTTCTTC. Translated: CASSAGQGIGEQFF.